Below, 2 T cell receptor beta chains from the same sample are listed, as sequenced in a study of graft-versus-host responses after intestinal transplantation. Their specific antigens are unknown. Using immunoSEQ multiplex PCR, the repertoire was profiled, and TCRdb retains in-frame clones only, with some absent. Of 55,000 to 75,000 clones in the sample, approximately 80% were seen once. Source: unstimulated CD4+ T cells sorted from spleen or lymph node cells, taken before transplant. The receptors shown here come from a human donor who was the organ donor for an intestinal transplant.

The chain is built from TRBV5-1 and TRBJ1-4, with D perhaps TRBD1 (5 bases). CDR3 length: 15 amino acids. The germline V gene has CDR1 SGHRS and CDR2 YFSETQ. V was shortened by 3 bases and J by 3 bases, with 12 bases between the two germline ends. The CDR3 nucleotides read TGCGCCAGCAGCTCAGGACACAGTTCTAATGAAAAACTGTTTTTT. The encoded protein is CASSSGHSSNEKLFF. Complete variable domain (other parts from reference TRBV5-1 and TRBJ1-4): KAGVTQTPRYLIKTRGQQVTLSCSPISGHRSVSWYQQTPGQGLQFLFEYFSETQRNKGNFPGRFSGRQFSNSRSEMNVSTLELGDSALYLCASSSGHSSNEKLFFGSGTQLSVL.

The V and J genes are TRBV9 and TRBJ2-5; 8 bases map to TRBD2. The CDR3 consists of 16 residues. Germline CDR1 SGDLS, CDR2 YYNGEE. V dropped 4 bases and J dropped 5; count of bases not matched to a gene: 13. The CDR3 loop reads CASSPHSGENEETQYF. DNA for the CDR3: TGTGCCAGCAGCCCCCATAGCGGGGAGAATGAGGAGACCCAGTACTTC.